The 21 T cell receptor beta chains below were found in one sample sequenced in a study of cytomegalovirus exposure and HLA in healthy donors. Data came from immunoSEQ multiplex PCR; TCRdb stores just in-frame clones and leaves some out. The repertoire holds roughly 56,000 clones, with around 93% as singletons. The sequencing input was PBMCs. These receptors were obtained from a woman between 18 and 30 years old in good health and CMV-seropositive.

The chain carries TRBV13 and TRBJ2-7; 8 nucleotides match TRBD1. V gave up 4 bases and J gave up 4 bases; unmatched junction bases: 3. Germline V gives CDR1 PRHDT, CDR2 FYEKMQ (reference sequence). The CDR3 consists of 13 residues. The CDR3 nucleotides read TGTGCCAGCAGCTCCAGGGGGCAGTACGAGCAGTACTTC. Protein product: CASSSRGQYEQYF.

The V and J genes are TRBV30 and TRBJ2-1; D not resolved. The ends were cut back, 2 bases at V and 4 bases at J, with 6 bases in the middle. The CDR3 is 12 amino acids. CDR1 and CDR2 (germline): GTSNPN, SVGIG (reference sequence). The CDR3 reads CAWSSIYNEQFF. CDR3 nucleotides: TGTGCCTGGAGTTCTATATACAATGAGCAGTTCTTC.

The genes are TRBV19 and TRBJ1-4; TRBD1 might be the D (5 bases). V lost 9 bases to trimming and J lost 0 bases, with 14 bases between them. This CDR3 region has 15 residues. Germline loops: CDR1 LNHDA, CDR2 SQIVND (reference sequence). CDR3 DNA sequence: TGTGCCAGCAAAAATGCAGGGACAACTAATGAAAAACTGTTTTTT. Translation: CASKNAGTTNEKLFF.

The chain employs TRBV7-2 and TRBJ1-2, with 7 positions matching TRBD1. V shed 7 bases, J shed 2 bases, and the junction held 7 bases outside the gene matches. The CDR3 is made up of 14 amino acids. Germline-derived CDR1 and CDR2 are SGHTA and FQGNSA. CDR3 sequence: CASTQGQTNYGYTF. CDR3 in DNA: TGTGCCAGCACCCAGGGACAGACCAACTATGGCTACACCTTC. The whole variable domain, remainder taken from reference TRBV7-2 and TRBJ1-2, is GAGVSQSPSNKVTEKGKDVELRCDPISGHTALYWYRQSLGQGLEFLIYFQGNSAPDKSGLPSDRFSAERTGGSVSTLTIQRTQQEDSAVYLCASTQGQTNYGYTFGSGTRLTVV.

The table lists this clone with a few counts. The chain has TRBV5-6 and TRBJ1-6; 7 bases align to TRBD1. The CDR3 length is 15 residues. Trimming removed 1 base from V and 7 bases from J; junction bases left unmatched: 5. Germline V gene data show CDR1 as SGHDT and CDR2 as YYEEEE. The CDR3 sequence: CASSLLGQTNSPLHF. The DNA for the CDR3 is TGTGCCAGCAGCTTGTTGGGACAGACAAATTCACCCCTCCACTTT.

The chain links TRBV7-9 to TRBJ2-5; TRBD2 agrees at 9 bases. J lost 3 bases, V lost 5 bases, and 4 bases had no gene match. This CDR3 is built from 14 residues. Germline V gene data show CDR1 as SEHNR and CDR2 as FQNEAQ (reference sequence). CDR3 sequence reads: CASSRGGEKETQYF. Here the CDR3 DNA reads TGTGCCAGCAGCCGCGGGGGGGAGAAAGAGACCCAGTACTTC.

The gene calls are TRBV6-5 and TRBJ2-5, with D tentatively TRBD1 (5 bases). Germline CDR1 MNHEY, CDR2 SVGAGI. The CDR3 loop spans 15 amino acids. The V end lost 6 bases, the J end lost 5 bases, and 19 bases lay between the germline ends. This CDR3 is CASRTYRKGRETQYF. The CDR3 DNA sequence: TGTGCCAGCAGAACCTACAGGAAAGGGCGGGAGACCCAGTACTTC.

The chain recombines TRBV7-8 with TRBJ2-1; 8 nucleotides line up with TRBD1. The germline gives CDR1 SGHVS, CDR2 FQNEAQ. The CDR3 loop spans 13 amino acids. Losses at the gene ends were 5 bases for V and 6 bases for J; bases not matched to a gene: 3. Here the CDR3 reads CASSPTGGNEQFF. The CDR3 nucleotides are TGTGCCAGCAGCCCTACAGGGGGCAATGAGCAGTTCTTC.

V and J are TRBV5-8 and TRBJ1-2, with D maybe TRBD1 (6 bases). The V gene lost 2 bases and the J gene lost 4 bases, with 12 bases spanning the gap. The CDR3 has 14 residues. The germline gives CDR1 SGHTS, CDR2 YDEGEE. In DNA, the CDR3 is TGTGCCAGCAGCTTCGGGACATTCGGCTATGGCTACACCTTC. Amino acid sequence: CASSFGTFGYGYTF. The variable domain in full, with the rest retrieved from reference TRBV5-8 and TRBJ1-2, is EAGVTQSPTHLIKTRGQQATLRCSPISGHTSVYWYQQALGLGLQFLLWYDEGEERNRGNFPPRFSGRQFPNYSSELNVNALELEDSALYLCASSFGTFGYGYTFGSGTRLTVV.

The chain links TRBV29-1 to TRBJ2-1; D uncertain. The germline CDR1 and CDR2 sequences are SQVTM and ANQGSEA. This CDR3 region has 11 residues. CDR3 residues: CTTTHYNEQFF. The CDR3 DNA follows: TGCACGACAACCCACTACAATGAGCAGTTCTTC.

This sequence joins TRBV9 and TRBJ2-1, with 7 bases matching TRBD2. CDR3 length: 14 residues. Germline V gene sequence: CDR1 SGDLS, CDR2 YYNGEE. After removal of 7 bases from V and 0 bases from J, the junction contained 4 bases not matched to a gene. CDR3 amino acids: CASASGDSYNEQFF. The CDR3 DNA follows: TGTGCCAGCGCCAGCGGGGACTCCTACAATGAGCAGTTCTTC.

In nucleotides, the CDR3 is TGTGCCAGCAGCCAAGATCAAGCCCCGAACACTGAAGCTTTCTTT. Translated: CASSQDQAPNTEAFF. The V call is TRBV4-2, the J call TRBJ1-1; D gene ambiguous. The V end lost 0 bases, the J end lost 1 base, and 9 bases lay between the germline ends. The germline gives CDR1 LGHNA, CDR2 YNFKEQ. The CDR3 is 15 amino acids.

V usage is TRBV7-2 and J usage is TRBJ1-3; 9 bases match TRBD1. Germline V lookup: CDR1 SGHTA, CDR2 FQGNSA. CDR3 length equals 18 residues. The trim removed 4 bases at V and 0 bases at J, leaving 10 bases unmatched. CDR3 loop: CASSSSGTGSFSGNTIYF. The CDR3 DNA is TGTGCCAGCAGCTCCTCCGGGACAGGGTCCTTCTCTGGAAACACCATATATTTT.

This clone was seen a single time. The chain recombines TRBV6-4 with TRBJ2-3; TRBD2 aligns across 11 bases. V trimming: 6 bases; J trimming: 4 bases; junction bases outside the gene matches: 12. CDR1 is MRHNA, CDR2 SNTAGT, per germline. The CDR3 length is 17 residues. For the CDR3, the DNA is TGTGCCAGCAGCCTATATAGCGGGGGGGCCGGCGCAGATACGCAGTATTTT. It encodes CASSLYSGGAGADTQYF.

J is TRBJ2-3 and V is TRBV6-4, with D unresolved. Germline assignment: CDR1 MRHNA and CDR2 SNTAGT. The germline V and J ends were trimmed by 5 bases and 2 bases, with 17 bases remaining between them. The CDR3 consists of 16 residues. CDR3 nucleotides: TGTGCCAGCAGTAAAGCGTCATCCTCAAACACAGATACGCAGTATTTT. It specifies CASSKASSSNTDTQYF.

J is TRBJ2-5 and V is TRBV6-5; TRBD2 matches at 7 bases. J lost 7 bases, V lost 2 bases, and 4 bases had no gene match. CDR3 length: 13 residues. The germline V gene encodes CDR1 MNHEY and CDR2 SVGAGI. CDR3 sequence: CASSYGREGTQYF. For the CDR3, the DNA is TGTGCCAGCAGTTACGGGAGGGAAGGGACCCAGTACTTC.

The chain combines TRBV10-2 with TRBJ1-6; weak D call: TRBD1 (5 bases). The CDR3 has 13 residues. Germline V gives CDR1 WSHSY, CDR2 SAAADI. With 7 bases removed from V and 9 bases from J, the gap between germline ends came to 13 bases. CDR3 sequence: CASTDRGVSPLHF. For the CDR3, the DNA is TGCGCCAGCACCGACCGGGGGGTTTCACCCCTCCACTTT.

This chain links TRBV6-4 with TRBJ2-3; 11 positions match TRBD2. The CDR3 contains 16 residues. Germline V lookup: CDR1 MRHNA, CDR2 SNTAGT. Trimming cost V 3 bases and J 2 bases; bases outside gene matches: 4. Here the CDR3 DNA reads TGTGCCAGCAGTGAAAATAGCGGGGGGGCCACAGATACGCAGTATTTT. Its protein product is CASSENSGGATDTQYF.

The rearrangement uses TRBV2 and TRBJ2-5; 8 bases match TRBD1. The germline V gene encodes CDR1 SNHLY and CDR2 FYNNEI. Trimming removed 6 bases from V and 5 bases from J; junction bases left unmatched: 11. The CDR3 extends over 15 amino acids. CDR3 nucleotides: TGTGCCAGCAGCTTCCTCCAGGGGGCCGGGGAGACCCAGTACTTC. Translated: CASSFLQGAGETQYF.

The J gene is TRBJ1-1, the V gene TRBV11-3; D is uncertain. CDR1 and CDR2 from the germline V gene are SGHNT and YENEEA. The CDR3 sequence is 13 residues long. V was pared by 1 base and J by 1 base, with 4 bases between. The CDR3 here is CASSLAGNTEAFF. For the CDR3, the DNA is TGTGCCAGCAGCTTAGCCGGGAACACTGAAGCTTTCTTT. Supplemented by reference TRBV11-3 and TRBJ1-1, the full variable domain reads EAGVVQSPRYKIIEKKQPVAFWCNPISGHNTLYWYLQNLGQGPELLIRYENEEAVDDSQLPKDRFSAERLKGVDSTLKIQPAELGDSAVYLCASSLAGNTEAFFGQGTRLTVV.

CDR3 residues: CASSPSTSGTSGGAREQYF. The CDR3, as DNA: TGTGCCAGCAGTCCCTCAACCTCCGGGACTAGCGGGGGGGCCAGGGAGCAGTACTTC. The chain joins TRBV27 to TRBJ2-7, with 16 bases aligning to TRBD2. The germline gives CDR1 MNHEY, CDR2 SMNVEV (reference sequence). V lost 5 bases to trimming and J lost 7 bases; unmatched junction nucleotides: 17. The CDR3 loop spans 19 amino acids.